The 17 T cell receptor beta chains below come from one sample, sequenced in a study of CD8 T cells in ankylosing spondylitis. These TCRs are of unknown antigen specificity. Study-wide results and limits: Characteristic of ankylosing spondylitis blood, it appeared, was a TCR beta motif comprising several highly homologous variants.

TCRdb itself ran the 5' RACE reads through MiXCR, one entry per CDR3 protein. The repertoire holds roughly 700,000 distinct CDR3 sequences, roughly 20% seen once, with 15% to 20% in the top ten. Material for sequencing was blood, either unsorted or a sorted T cell fraction (not recorded which). The receptors were sampled from a male donor with ankylosing spondylitis.

The chain carries TRBV30 and TRBJ1-5, with TRBD1 matching over 7 bases. The germline CDR1 and CDR2 sequences are GTSNPN and SVGIG (reference sequence). Trimming removed 1 base from V and 3 bases from J; junction bases left unmatched: 3. The CDR3 loop spans 14 amino acids. CDR3 nucleotide sequence: TGTGCCTGGAGTGGGGACAGAAACAATCAGCCCCAGCATTTT. Its translation is CAWSGDRNNQPQHF.

The rearrangement uses TRBV12-3 or TRBV12-4 and TRBJ2-1; D is unresolved. V dropped 4 bases and J dropped 10 bases, with 14 bases sitting between them. The CDR3 extends over 13 amino acids. CDR3 residues: CASSSAPSVEQFF. DNA of the CDR3: TGTGCCAGCAGTTCGGCCCCATCCGTGGAGCAGTTCTTC.

A few counts support this clonotype. The chain carries TRBV7-3 and TRBJ2-6; D may be TRBD1 (6 bases). CDR3 length: 15 residues. The V gene lost 4 bases and the J gene lost 2 bases, with 9 bases spanning the gap. Looked up from germline, CDR1 is SGHTA and CDR2 is FQGTGA. The CDR3 bases are TGTGCCAGCAGCTCCGGACAGCCTGGGGCCAACGTCCTGACTTTC. It encodes CASSSGQPGANVLTF.

This clonotype was detected a few times. The rearrangement joins TRBV20-1 to TRBJ2-7; TRBD2 matches at 9 bases. The germline gives CDR1 DFQATT, CDR2 SNEGSKA (reference sequence). This CDR3 has 14 amino acids. The V gene end was trimmed by 0 bases and the J gene end by 3 bases; junction bases not matched to a gene: 3. The CDR3 DNA reads TGCAGTGCTAGAGAAATAGCGGGAGACTACGAGCAGTACTTC. It is translated as CSAREIAGDYEQYF.

Here the CDR3 reads CASSLPAYYNEQFF. For the CDR3, the DNA is TGTGCCAGCAGTTTACCGGCTTACTACAATGAGCAGTTCTTC. This chain links TRBV12-3 or TRBV12-4 with TRBJ2-1; D not resolved. The CDR3 loop spans 14 amino acids. The V end was cut by 2 bases, the J end by 3 bases, with 8 bases between.

This clonotype was observed a handful of times. This chain joins TRBV20-1 and TRBJ2-1; no clear D gene. V lost 3 bases and J 8 bases, leaving 11 bases between the germline ends. The CDR3 is made up of 12 amino acids. The germline CDR1 and CDR2 sequences are DFQATT and SNEGSKA (reference sequence). The CDR3 region has the DNA TGCAGTGCTAGTCCTAGACGGGATGAGCAGTTCTTC. This codes for CSASPRRDEQFF.

The CDR3 DNA reads TGTGCCACCAGCTTAACGGGACAGGAGACAGATACGCAGTATTTT. Translated: CATSLTGQETDTQYF. The chain couples TRBV15 to TRBJ2-3, with 8 bases aligning to TRBD1. The germline V gene has CDR1 LNHNV and CDR2 YYDKDF (reference sequence). The CDR3 is 15 residues long. Trimming removed 5 bases from V and 3 bases from J; junction bases left unmatched: 7.

This clonotype was seen more than once but under ten times. The gene calls are TRBV3-1 and TRBJ2-7; no firm D call. The germline CDR1 and CDR2 sequences are LGHDT and YNNKEL (reference sequence). This CDR3 is built from 14 residues. Trimming stripped 0 bases from V and 1 base from J, with 7 bases between. CDR3 residues: CASSQEEPSYEQYF. The CDR3, as DNA: TGTGCCAGCAGCCAAGAAGAACCTTCCTACGAGCAGTACTTC.

Details on this clonotype: Germline and junction disagree at one end, which may indicate a read error. This chain connects TRBV15 to TRBJ2-7, with TRBD1 identical over 8 bases. This CDR3 is 17 amino acids long. The germline gives CDR1 LNHNV, CDR2 YYDKDF (reference sequence). The CDR3 is CATSPERVGTGIYGQYF. In DNA form, the CDR3 reads TGTGCCACCAGCCCAGAGCGGGTCGGGACAGGTATCTACGGGCAGTACTTC. Full variable domain (remainder filled in from reference TRBV15 and TRBJ2-7): DAMVIQNPRYQVTQFGKPVTLSCSQTLNHNVMYWYQQKSSQAPKLLFHYYDKDFNNEADTPDNFQSRRPNTSFCFLDIRSPGLGDTAMYLCATSPERVGTGIYGQYFGPGTRLTVT.

This chain uses TRBV12-3 or TRBV12-4 with TRBJ2-5; D gene uncertain. This CDR3 is built from 14 residues. Between the trimmed V and J ends, which lost 5 bases and 5 bases, there was a span of 15 bases. The CDR3 region is CASSPSEVNETQYF. The CDR3 DNA reads as TGTGCCAGCAGTCCGTCTGAAGTAAACGAGACCCAGTACTTC.

The chain recombines TRBV27 with TRBJ2-7; 9 positions match TRBD1. The CDR3 loop spans 18 amino acids. Germline trimming cut 2 bases from V and 0 bases from J; bases unmatched to any gene: 11. Germline V gene data show CDR1 as MNHEY and CDR2 as SMNVEV (reference sequence). CDR3 loop: CASSLHRGRPASSYEQYF. The DNA of the CDR3 is TGTGCCAGCAGTTTACACAGGGGGCGGCCCGCAAGCTCCTACGAGCAGTACTTC.

The chain joins TRBV6-1 to TRBJ2-7, with D possibly called TRBD1 or TRBD2 (5 bases each). The length of the CDR3 is 12 residues. In germline, CDR1 is MNHNS, CDR2 SASEGT. Trimming removed 6 bases at V and 7 bases at J, with 13 bases between. DNA of the CDR3: TGTGCCAGCAGCGCAGGGACGGGAGAGCAGTACTTC. Protein sequence: CASSAGTGEQYF.

This clonotype occurred a few times. This sequence joins TRBV18 and TRBJ1-4; TRBD1 is a possible D gene (6 bases). Between the trimmed V and J ends, which lost 0 bases and 5 bases, there was a span of 10 bases. Germline-derived CDR1 and CDR2 are KGHSH and LQKENI. CDR3 length: 15 residues. CDR3 sequence reads: CASSPPSQGNEKLFF. CDR3 bases: TGTGCCAGCTCACCACCGTCGCAGGGGAATGAAAAACTGTTTTTT.

Regarding this clonotype: The germline gene is not matched at one end of the junction; a read error may be the cause. V and J are TRBV12-3 or TRBV12-4 and TRBJ2-3; D ambiguous. The CDR3 sequence is 10 residues long. The CDR3 reads CASGLVGQYF. The CDR3 DNA is TGTGCCAGCGGTTTGGTGGGGCAGTATTTT.

In its sample, this clonotype was seen a few times. The chain has TRBV28 and TRBJ1-4; the match to TRBD1 covers 7 bases. With 7 bases clipped from V and 2 bases from J, the junction kept 7 bases outside the gene matches. The germline gives CDR1 MDHEN, CDR2 SYDVKM. The CDR3 consists of 15 residues. The CDR3 loop is CASNVLGQTNEKLFF. CDR3 bases: TGTGCCAGCAATGTTTTGGGACAGACTAATGAAAAACTGTTTTTT.

The chain carries TRBV7-2 and TRBJ2-3; D not resolved. Germline values: CDR1 SGHTA, CDR2 FQGNSA. V was clipped by 6 bases and J by 0 bases, with 10 bases between them. The CDR3 covers 14 residues. CDR3 residues: CASRVRPSTDTQYF. CDR3 bases: TGTGCCAGCAGGGTACGACCTAGCACAGATACGCAGTATTTT.

The chain carries TRBV7-2 and TRBJ2-5, with a weak D call TRBD1 (6 bases). CDR3 length equals 15 residues. CDR1 and CDR2 from the germline V gene are SGHTA and FQGNSA. Trimming left V 5 bases short and J 1 base short, with 14 bases between. CDR3 DNA sequence: TGTGCCAGCAGCCGTAATGACAGGACCCAAGAGACCCAGTACTTC. It is translated as CASSRNDRTQETQYF.